This TCR beta chain was recorded in a study of IL-17A CD8 T cells in psoriatic arthritis synovium. The study in broad terms: The goal of the study was to characterize the phenotype, molecular profile and function of synovial IL-17A+CD8+ T cells in the pathogenesis of psoriatic arthritis. Study-wide conclusions, independent of this receptor: In psoriatic arthritis, TCRbeta sequencing revealed that synovial Tc17 cells were polyclonal (median clonality 0.08). Although some individual clones took up over 4% of the repertoire, most synovial CD8+ subsets stayed polyclonal. In a couple of patients, many Tc17 clones also appeared in the synovial Tc1 population, producing Morisita overlap indices above 0.9. Cells came from synovial fluid rather than synovial tissue, since no psoriatic arthritis synovial tissue samples were available. Only three patients were covered by TCR sequencing, and this limited sample size was acknowledged by the authors.

After DNA extraction (Qiagen), TCRbeta V-D-J rearrangements were amplified in a bias-controlled manner and then sequenced at high throughput (immunoSEQ; Adaptive Biotech). As for the authors' bioinformatics: The immunoSEQ Analyzer platform was used for sequence-level analysis of productive sequences. Clonality was calculated as 1 minus Pielou's evenness, with values ranging from 0 (highly polyclonal) to 1 (monoclonal). Repertoire overlap between subsets was quantified with the Morisita index, from 0 (no similarity) to 1 (complete similarity). This is the immuneACCESS table as TCRdb keeps it, with only in-frame sequences that have V and J called. A part of the clones is gone; compared with another copy, unresolved V genes explain less than half, and the rest is unexplained. V, J and clone size are taken as reported in that table, and D and trimming were inferred from the DNA itself. Within this sample are 1,500 to 2,500 clones, with approximately 70% of them counted one time only. The ten largest make up 9% to 15% of the sample.

Comments on this clone: Its antigen remains undetermined. Within one base of it there is no much larger clone, and no base qualities were kept.

Magnetically isolated CD3+ T cells were stimulated about 1.5 hours with PMA and ionomycin, then labeled by IL-17A and IFNgamma cytokine secretion assays. Synovial fluid effusions were drawn by aspiration from the actively inflamed joints of psoriatic arthritis patients. Memory CD8+ T cells in synovial fluid were sorted patient by patient into Tc17 (IL-17A+) cells, bulk memory cells and Tc1 (IL-17A-IFNgamma+) cells in order to compare their TCR repertoires. The Classification of Psoriatic Arthritis Study Group (CASPAR) criteria were met by the psoriatic arthritis patients. After counterstaining with viability dye plus anti-CD3, CD8, CD14 and CD4 antibodies, the cytokine-secreting cells were sorted on a BD FACSAria. In a few patients with psoriatic arthritis, sorted CD8+ T cell subsets from synovial fluid were put through TCRbeta sequencing. After isolation with Lymphoprep, synovial fluid mononuclear cells were cryopreserved in liquid nitrogen until use. The medium used for cryopreservation had approximately 50% fetal calf serum and approximately 10% dimethyl sulfoxide.

V and J lose 0 bases and 9 bases, and a span of 7 bases separates them. CDR3 length: 12 amino acids, cysteine to phenylalanine. The retained sequence is limited to the CDR3, 36 bases, with the frame set at the first base. The germline V gene yields SGHRS for CDR1 and YFSETQ for CDR2. The source material was IL-17A+ (IFN-gamma+/-) memory CD8+ T cells from synovial fluid. This specimen's cell subset or site label, interpreted: IL-17A+IFNgamma+/- memory CD8+ (Tc17) cells. The receptor's source is a human donor with psoriatic arthritis. The chain uses TRBV5-1 and TRBJ2-1; tentative D gene TRBD1, with 5 bases matching. The CDR3: CASSLEGAEQFF. The DNA is TGCGCCAGCAGCTTGGAAGGGGCTGAGCAGTTCTTC.